A selection of T cell receptor beta chains follows, all from one sample in a study of T-cell reconstitution after alpha-beta-depleted transplantation in children. TCRdb used MiXCR to reprocess the PCR reads, holding one entry per CDR3 protein. The repertoire holds nearly 550,000 distinct CDR3 sequences, with around 18% as singletons. Sequences were derived from PBMCs from the stem cell graft donor, sampled from the stem cell graft. The source of these receptors is a human donor who donated a stem cell graft to a child with acute lymphoblastic leukemia. The CDR3 runs from the conserved cysteine through the conserved F or W. The D gene is left open where the match is weak. A clone size is listed for some rows: how often the clone was seen (once, few, many), or a class if it is expanded.

size,D,V,J,CDR3,DNA
few,TRBD1,TRBV7-3,TRBJ1-2,CASSLSQGDYGYTF,TGTGCCAGCAGCTTAAGCCAGGGGGACTATGGCTACACCTTC
-,-,TRBV5-1,TRBJ2-1,CASSLVAVSSYNEQFF,TGCGCCAGCAGCTTGGTAGCTGTAAGCTCCTACAATGAGCAGTTCTTC
-,-,TRBV7-9,TRBJ1-6,CASSLGPGVDYNSPLHF,TGTGCCAGCAGCTTAGGGCCTGGGGTCGACTATAATTCACCCCTCCACTTT
-,TRBD1,TRBV15,TRBJ1-1,CATSRDVTGSTEAFF,TGTGCCACCAGCAGAGATGTGACAGGGAGCACTGAAGCTTTCTTT
few,TRBD1,TRBV9,TRBJ2-6,CASSLNPGQGSTVLTF,TGTGCCAGCAGCCTAAACCCGGGACAGGGGAGTACCGTCCTGACTTTC
few,TRBD2,TRBV20-1,TRBJ2-7,CSASAPGLAGGRFYEQYF,TGCAGTGCTTCTGCCCCCGGACTAGCGGGAGGACGATTTTACGAGCAGTACTTC
-,TRBD2,TRBV10-2,TRBJ2-7,CASSDGGSEQYF,TGCGCCAGCAGTGACGGCGGGAGCGAGCAGTACTTC
-,-,TRBV10-1,TRBJ1-1,CASSNSPLNTEAFF,TGCGCCAGCAGCAATTCGCCGCTAAACACTGAAGCTTTCTTT
few,-,TRBV18,TRBJ1-1,CASLDNPYMNTEAFF,TGTGCCAGCCTAGACAACCCCTATATGAACACTGAAGCTTTCTTT
many,TRBD1,TRBV4-1,TRBJ2-3,CASSQRTDRESGTDTQYF,TGCGCCAGCAGCCAGAGAACAGACAGGGAGTCTGGCACAGATACGCAGTATTTT
-,-,TRBV6-1,TRBJ1-1,CASSGVWTEAFF,TGTGCCAGCAGTGGTGTTTGGACTGAAGCTTTCTTT
-,-,TRBV4-1,TRBJ1-1,CASLRAGSGTEAFF,TGCGCCAGTCTCCGGGCCGGTTCGGGCACTGAAGCTTTCTTT
few,-,TRBV5-6,TRBJ1-5,CASSLGAGINNQPQHF,TGTGCCAGCAGCTTGGGGGCCGGCATAAACAATCAGCCCCAGCATTTT
few,TRBD2,TRBV3-1,TRBJ2-1,CASSTTVAGGDEQFF,TGTGCCAGCAGTACGACGGTGGCGGGAGGGGATGAGCAGTTCTTC
few,TRBD1,TRBV20-1,TRBJ2-2,CSASGQPTGELFF,TGCAGTGCCTCGGGACAGCCCACCGGGGAGCTGTTTTTT
-,TRBD2,TRBV20-1,TRBJ2-7,CSARRLAGTYEQYF,TGCAGTGCTAGGAGACTAGCGGGGACCTACGAGCAGTACTTC
many,TRBD2,TRBV7-9,TRBJ2-5,CASSLILAGGQETQYF,TGTGCCAGCAGCTTAATTCTAGCGGGAGGCCAAGAGACCCAGTACTTC
-,-,TRBV5-6,TRBJ1-2,CASSVQYRGYTF,TGTGCCAGCAGCGTACAGTATCGAGGCTACACCTTC
-,-,TRBV19,TRBJ2-2,CASSDQGRIGELFF,TGTGCCAGTAGTGACCAGGGAAGGATCGGGGAGCTGTTTTTT
-,-,TRBV5-1,TRBJ1-1,CASRRVMNTEAFF,TGCGCCAGCAGACGAGTTATGAACACTGAAGCTTTCTTT
-,-,TRBV27,TRBJ2-1,CASSFRRDRGNEQFF,TGTGCCAGCAGTTTTAGGCGGGATCGGGGCAATGAGCAGTTCTTC
few,-,TRBV15,TRBJ1-1,CATSGLGPNTEAFF,TGTGCCACCAGCGGTCTGGGTCCGAACACTGAAGCTTTCTTT